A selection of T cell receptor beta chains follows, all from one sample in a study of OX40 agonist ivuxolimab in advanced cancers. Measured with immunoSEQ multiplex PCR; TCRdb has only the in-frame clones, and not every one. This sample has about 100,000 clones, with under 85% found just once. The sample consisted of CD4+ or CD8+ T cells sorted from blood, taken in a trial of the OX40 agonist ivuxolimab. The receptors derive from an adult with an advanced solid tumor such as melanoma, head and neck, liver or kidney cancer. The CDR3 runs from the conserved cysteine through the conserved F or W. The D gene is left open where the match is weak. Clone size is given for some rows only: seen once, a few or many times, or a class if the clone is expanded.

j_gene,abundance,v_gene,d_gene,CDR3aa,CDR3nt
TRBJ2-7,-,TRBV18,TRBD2,CASSGGGGINEQYF,TGTGCCAGCTCCGGGGGGGGCGGGATCAACGAGCAGTACTTC
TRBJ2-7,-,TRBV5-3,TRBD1,CASSPPGQGTYEQYF,TGTGCCAGCAGCCCACCGGGACAGGGCACCTACGAGCAGTACTTC
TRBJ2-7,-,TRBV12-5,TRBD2,CASEPGLAGSLSYEQYF,TGTGCTAGTGAACCGGGACTAGCGGGATCACTCTCCTACGAGCAGTACTTC
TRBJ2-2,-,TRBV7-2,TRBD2,CASSMTSGGPGELFF,TGTGCCAGCAGCATGACTAGCGGGGGACCCGGGGAGCTGTTTTTT
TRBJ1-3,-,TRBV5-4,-,CASSLRGRDKGNTIYF,TGTGCCAGCAGCCTACGTGGCCGGGATAAAGGAAACACCATATATTTT
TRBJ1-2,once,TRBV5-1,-,CASFGGYGYTF,TGCGCCAGCTTTGGGGGATATGGCTACACCTTC
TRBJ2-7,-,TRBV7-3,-,CASSLSVHLSYEQYF,TGTGCCAGCAGCTTGAGCGTACATCTCTCCTACGAGCAGTACTTC
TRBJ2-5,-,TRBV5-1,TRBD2,CASSHTSGFQETQYF,TGCGCCAGCAGCCACACTAGCGGGTTCCAAGAGACCCAGTACTTC
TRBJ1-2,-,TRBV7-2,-,CASSFGQQTYGYTF,TGTGCCAGCAGCTTTGGCCAGCAAACCTATGGCTACACCTTC
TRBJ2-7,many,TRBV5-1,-,CASATGLGSYEQYF,TGCGCCAGCGCTACAGGTTTAGGTTCCTACGAGCAGTACTTC
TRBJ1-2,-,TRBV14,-,CASSQWDSYGYTF,TGTGCCAGCAGCCAATGGGACTCCTATGGCTACACCTTC
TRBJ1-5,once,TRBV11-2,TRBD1,CASSRDRGPNQPQHF,TGTGCCAGCAGTCGAGACAGGGGGCCCAATCAGCCCCAGCATTTT
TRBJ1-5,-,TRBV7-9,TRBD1,CASSSTGALSNQPQHF,TGTGCCAGCAGCTCAACAGGGGCCCTTAGCAATCAGCCCCAGCATTTT
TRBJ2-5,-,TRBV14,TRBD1,CASSPIQTGEETQYF,TGTGCCAGCAGCCCTATCCAGACAGGGGAAGAGACCCAGTACTTC
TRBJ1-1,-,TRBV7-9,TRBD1,CASSLAPGTGAPEQAFF,TGTGCCAGCAGCTTAGCCCCGGGGACAGGGGCCCCTGAACAAGCTTTCTTT
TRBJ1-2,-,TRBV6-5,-,CASRHQTGENYGYTF,TGTGCCAGCAGACACCAAACCGGGGAAAACTATGGCTACACCTTC
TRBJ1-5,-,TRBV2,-,CASSGDTGNQPQHF,TGTGCCAGCAGTGGGGACACAGGCAATCAGCCCCAGCATTTT
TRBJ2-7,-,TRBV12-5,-,CASGLGTAGYEQYF,TGTGCTAGTGGTTTGGGGACCGCGGGCTACGAGCAGTACTTC
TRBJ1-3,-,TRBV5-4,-,CASSLGGPSSGNTIYF,TGTGCCAGCAGCTTGGGGGGGCCGAGCTCTGGAAACACCATATATTTT
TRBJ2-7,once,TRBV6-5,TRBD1,CASSYGKDRSSYEQYF,TGTGCCAGCAGTTACGGGAAGGACAGGAGCTCCTACGAGCAGTACTTC
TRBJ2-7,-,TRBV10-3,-,CAISGGSRPEQYF,TGTGCCATCAGTGGCGGCAGTCGGCCCGAGCAGTACTTC
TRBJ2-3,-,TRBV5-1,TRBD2,CASSTRTSGAYLPSTDTQYF,TGCGCCAGCAGCACCCGGACTAGCGGGGCTTACCTACCTAGCACAGATACGCAGTATTTT
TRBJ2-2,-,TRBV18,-,CASLRDRTNTGELFF,TGTGCCTCACTCCGTGACAGAACGAACACCGGGGAGCTGTTTTTT
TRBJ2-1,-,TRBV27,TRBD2,CASSPSRTSGYNEQFF,TGTGCCAGCAGTCCCAGCCGGACTAGCGGATACAATGAGCAGTTCTTC
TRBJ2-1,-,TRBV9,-,CASSRRGGNEQFF,TGTGCCAGCAGCCGAAGGGGGGGCAATGAGCAGTTCTTC
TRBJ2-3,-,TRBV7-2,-,CASSPPALTDTQYF,TGTGCCAGCAGCCCGCCAGCGCTCACAGATACGCAGTATTTT
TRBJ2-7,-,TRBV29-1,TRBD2,CSVEALGREGLGEQYF,TGCAGCGTTGAGGCCCTCGGGCGGGAGGGCTTGGGGGAGCAGTACTTC